This is a list of T cell receptor beta chains from one sample in a study of resident and recirculating memory T cells in vitiligo. TCRdb's table, derived via immunoSEQ multiplex PCR, lists solely in-frame clones and lacks some. Found here are 35,000 to 45,000 clones, roughly 91% of them singletons; the top ten hold more than 4%. Sequencing input: blood. These receptors all stem from a male donor with vitiligo. The CDR3 runs from the conserved cysteine through the conserved F or W. The order of the fields is J gene, D gene, V gene, clone size, CDR3 DNA, CDR3 protein. A D gene is named only where the DNA matches it firmly. Part of the rows lack a size; the others show once, few, many or a class for expanded clones.

TRBJ2-1 TRBD1 TRBV4-1 - TGCGCCAGCAGCCAAGTAGACAGGGGACCCTACAATGAGCAGTTCTTC CASSQVDRGPYNEQFF
TRBJ2-5 - TRBV5-1 - TGCGCCAGCAGCTTCGCTAGTGGCTCCCAAGAGACCCAGTACTTC CASSFASGSQETQYF
TRBJ2-7 - TRBV2 - TGTGCCAGCAGTGTCACTTTTCGGGTCTACGAGCAGTACTTC CASSVTFRVYEQYF
TRBJ2-5 - TRBV7-2 - TGTGCCAGCAGCACTCAGACGGGGGAGACCCAGTACTTC CASSTQTGETQYF
TRBJ2-2 - TRBV5-6 medium-sized TGTGCCAGCAGCTCCCGCCGACTAGGTTCCTCCACCGGGGAGCTGTTTTTT CASSSRRLGSSTGELFF
TRBJ2-7 TRBD2 TRBV29-1 - TGCAGCGTCGGACTAGCGAACTCCTACGAGCAGTACTTC CSVGLANSYEQYF
TRBJ1-2 TRBD1 TRBV6-6 few TGTGCCAGCAGCCCAGGGGGCGGCTACACCTTC CASSPGGGYTF
TRBJ2-7 - TRBV5-1 - TGCGCCAGCAGCTGGACACCTTCCTACGAGCAGTACTTC CASSWTPSYEQYF
TRBJ2-5 TRBD2 TRBV6-1 - TGTGCCAGCAGTGGACTAGCGGGGGCGACGTACCAAGAGACCCAGTACTTC CASSGLAGATYQETQYF
TRBJ2-5 TRBD1 TRBV6-1 - TGTGCCGGAGCTCCGGGACAGGGTTTTGAGACCCAGTACTTC CAGAPGQGFETQYF
TRBJ2-7 - TRBV4-1 - TGCGCCAGCAGCCAGGGGGGTCCCTACGAGCAGTACTTC CASSQGGPYEQYF
TRBJ1-2 TRBD1 TRBV6-1 - TGTGCCAGCAGAGCCGGGACAGGGGACAACTATGGCTACACCTTC CASRAGTGDNYGYTF
TRBJ2-1 - TRBV30 - TGTGCCTGGACCCGACCGCAAGCCCAATGGGGACAAGACAATGAGCAGTTCTTC CAWTRPQAQWGQDNEQFF
TRBJ1-1 - TRBV2 - TGTGCCAGCAGGGGTACAGGGACGGGCACTGAAGCTTTCTTT CASRGTGTGTEAFF
TRBJ2-3 TRBD2 TRBV7-3 - TGTGCCAGCAGCAAAGCGGGGTCAGATACGCAGTATTTT CASSKAGSDTQYF
TRBJ1-1 - TRBV5-1 - TGCGCCAGCAGCCCGGTTGGTGGGAGGGAGGGTAGGACTGAAGCTTTCTTT CASSPVGGREGRTEAFF
TRBJ1-2 TRBD1 TRBV9 - TGTGCCAGCAGGAGACAGGGGCATGGCTACACCTTC CASRRQGHGYTF
TRBJ2-7 - TRBV27 - TGTGCCAGCAGTTCGGTCGGGGGTGAGCAGTACTTC CASSSVGGEQYF
TRBJ2-3 TRBD2 TRBV11-2 - TGTGCCAGCAGCTTAGCGGGGGGGCGGGATACGCAGTATTTT CASSLAGGRDTQYF
TRBJ2-7 TRBD2 TRBV4-3 - TGCGCCAGCAGCCCGGGACTAGCCTACGAGCAGTACTTC CASSPGLAYEQYF
TRBJ1-3 - TRBV5-6 - TGTGCCAGCAGCTTCAGAAACACCATATATTTT CASSFRNTIYF
TRBJ1-2 TRBD1 TRBV18 - TGTGCCAGCCGAGAGACAGGGGGTCAGTATGGCTACACCTTC CASRETGGQYGYTF
TRBJ1-3 - TRBV4-1 - TGCGCCAGCAGCCAAGGGAGGGGCGGGGGGCGAGGAAACACCATATATTTT CASSQGRGGGRGNTIYF
TRBJ1-3 TRBD1 TRBV6-6 - TGTGCCAGCAGTTACTGGACAGGCATCTCTGGAAACACCATATATTTT CASSYWTGISGNTIYF
TRBJ2-7 - TRBV30 - TGTGCCTGGGGCTTGGGGGCAGGAAATAACGAGCAGTACTTC CAWGLGAGNNEQYF
TRBJ1-1 - TRBV6-6 - TGTGCCAGCAGTTACTCGACTACTCCTAGGGACACTGAAGCTTTCTTT CASSYSTTPRDTEAFF
TRBJ1-2 TRBD1 TRBV10-1 - TGCGCCAGCAGCCTCGACAGGGTCCTCTATGGCTACACCTTC CASSLDRVLYGYTF
TRBJ2-3 TRBD1 TRBV14 once TGTGCCAGCAGCCGTGGTTGGGACAGGGGTTCAGATACGCAGTATTTT CASSRGWDRGSDTQYF
TRBJ2-2 TRBD2 TRBV7-9 once TGTGCCAGCAGCTTTCCACGCGGGGCTAGCGGAGCGAACACCGGGGAGCTGTTTTTT CASSFPRGASGANTGELFF
TRBJ2-2 TRBD2 TRBV5-1 - TGCGCCAGCAAAAATAGCGGGGCCAACACCGGGGAGCTGTTTTTT CASKNSGANTGELFF
TRBJ2-7 - TRBV10-3 - TGTGCCATCAGTGGACTGGAGCGCTACGAGCAGTACTTC CAISGLERYEQYF
TRBJ1-4 - TRBV12-5 - TGTGCTAGTGGTTTGGTAGGGCAGGAGGACGAAAAACTGTTTTTT CASGLVGQEDEKLFF
TRBJ2-3 TRBD2 TRBV2 - TGTGCCAGCAGGGGGGGAGGACTAGCTCGATCAGATACGCAGTATTTT CASRGGGLARSDTQYF
TRBJ1-5 - TRBV6-5 - TGTGCCAGCAGTTCCTCCGACAGCCGAAATCAGCCCCAGCATTTT CASSSSDSRNQPQHF
TRBJ1-1 - TRBV7-6 - TGTGCCAGCAGCTTAGAAAGGACAGCTTTTTCACCCACTGAAGCTTTCTTT CASSLERTAFSPTEAFF
TRBJ1-6 - TRBV19 - TGTGCCAGTAGTAGATTAGAGTTGGATTCACCCCTCCACTTT CASSRLELDSPLHF
TRBJ1-2 TRBD1 TRBV7-9 - TGTGCCAGCATCAATCCGGGACAGGGGAACTATGGCTACACCTTC CASINPGQGNYGYTF
TRBJ2-3 TRBD2 TRBV19 once TGTGCCACTAAACTAGCGGGGGGCACAGATACGCAGTATTTT CATKLAGGTDTQYF
TRBJ1-5 - TRBV7-2 - TGTGCCAGCAGCCACGGACGGGGGGAGCAGCCCCAGCATTTT CASSHGRGEQPQHF
TRBJ2-5 TRBD2 TRBV30 - TGTGCCTGGAGCCCCGGGGGGGAGACCCAGTACTTC CAWSPGGETQYF
TRBJ1-5 TRBD1 TRBV27 - TGTGCCAGCAGTTCAACAGGGGGGAATCAGCCCCAGCATTTT CASSSTGGNQPQHF
TRBJ1-5 - TRBV19 - TGTGCCAGTAGTATATTGGGAGCCGGGGCCCAGCATTTT CASSILGAGAQHF
TRBJ1-1 TRBD1 TRBV19 - TGTGCCAGTAAGGACAGGGCAACCGACACTGAAGCTTTCTTT CASKDRATDTEAFF
TRBJ1-1 - TRBV29-1 - TGCAGCGCTCAGACAGGCAACACTGAAGCTTTCTTT CSAQTGNTEAFF
TRBJ2-5 - TRBV19 - TGTGCCAGTAGTATGTCGAGCCAGGCAGGGGAGACCCAGTACTTC CASSMSSQAGETQYF
TRBJ1-4 - TRBV7-2 - TGTGCCAGCAGCCCGTCAACTAATGAAAAACTGTTTTTT CASSPSTNEKLFF
TRBJ1-4 TRBD1 TRBV5-1 - TGCGCCAGCAGGGCGGGCCGGACAGGGTATGAAAAACTGTTTTTT CASRAGRTGYEKLFF
TRBJ2-7 TRBD1 TRBV5-6 - TGTGCCAGCAGCTTGGGACAGGGACCCTACGAGCAGTACTTC CASSLGQGPYEQYF